Each of the 25 T cell receptor beta chains below was sequenced from the same sample in a study of blood T cell repertoires in COVID-19. Only in-frame clones appear in the TCRdb table, and some are missing; sequencing was by immunoSEQ multiplex PCR. The repertoire holds over 150,000 clones, approximately 83% seen once, with approximately 10% in the top ten. Sequencing used peripheral blood. The source of these receptors is an older man with active or convalescent COVID-19.

The CDR3 bases are TGTGCCAGCAGTGCCAGAGGTTATGGCTACACCTTC. Amino acids: CASSARGYGYTF. V is TRBV27 and J is TRBJ1-2; D call uncertain. The CDR3 runs 12 residues. The germline CDR1 and CDR2 sequences are MNHEY and SMNVEV (reference sequence). V was pared by 5 bases and J by 5 bases, with 9 bases between.

This chain links TRBV14 with TRBJ2-1; D is ambiguous. CDR1 SGHDN and CDR2 FVKESK come from the germline V gene. Trimming pared 0 bases from V and 4 bases from J, leaving 7 bases between. This CDR3 contains 14 residues. CDR3 loop: CASSQEIMYNEQFF. In DNA form, the CDR3 reads TGTGCCAGCAGCCAAGAAATCATGTACAATGAGCAGTTCTTC.

The chain employs TRBV6-5 and TRBJ2-7; the D gene is possibly TRBD1 (6 bases). V was clipped by 6 bases and J by 9 bases, with 24 bases between them. Germline V CDR1 and CDR2: MNHEY, SVGAGI. The CDR3 loop spans 15 amino acids. CDR3 sequence (DNA): TGTGCCAGCAGGATACAGGGTCAGGGCACAGTCGGGCAGTACTTC. Translation: CASRIQGQGTVGQYF.

The chain is built from TRBV7-9 and TRBJ1-1; maybe TRBD1 (6 bases). Germline-derived CDR1 and CDR2 are SEHNR and FQNEAQ (reference sequence). There are 15 residues in the CDR3. V was trimmed by 5 bases and J by 3 bases, leaving 16 bases between them. The CDR3 region has the DNA TGTGCCAGCAGCCTACAAACAGGGTACGACACTGAAGCTTTCTTT. It encodes CASSLQTGYDTEAFF.

The J gene is TRBJ2-3, the V gene TRBV2; 9 nucleotides agree with TRBD1. Trimming removed 6 bases from V and 8 bases from J; junction bases left unmatched: 12. Looked up from germline, CDR1 is SNHLY and CDR2 is FYNNEI. The CDR3 loop spans 15 amino acids. In DNA, the CDR3 is TGTGCCAGCAGGCCACAGGGGGCGACAATGGGTACGCAGTATTTT. Its protein is CASRPQGATMGTQYF.

V usage is TRBV6-5 and J usage is TRBJ2-1, with D possibly being TRBD2 (6 bases). CDR1 is MNHEY and CDR2 is SVGAGI in the germline V gene. The CDR3 has 14 amino acids. V was clipped by 8 bases and J by 0 bases, with 11 bases between them. CDR3 amino acids: CASGGRSSYNEQFF. The CDR3, as DNA: TGTGCCAGCGGGGGGAGGAGCTCCTACAATGAGCAGTTCTTC.

The V call is TRBV9, the J call TRBJ2-5, with a tentative D call TRBD1 (6 bases). The CDR3 length is 13 residues. Germline CDR1 and CDR2: SGDLS and YYNGEE. V was shortened by 4 bases and J by 2 bases, with 9 bases between the two germline ends. The CDR3 here is CASSPGAQETQYF. The CDR3 DNA follows: TGTGCCAGCAGCCCAGGGGCACAAGAGACCCAGTACTTC.

This rearrangement joins TRBV11-2 to TRBJ1-1; tentative D call: TRBD1 (6 bases). The CDR3 spans 16 residues. In germline, CDR1 is SGHAT, CDR2 FQNNGV. Trimming left V 4 bases short and J 0 bases short, with 15 bases between. The CDR3 DNA is TGTGCCAGCAGCTCCATAGACAGGCCTATGAACACTGAAGCTTTCTTT. Translating gives CASSSIDRPMNTEAFF.

The chain combines TRBV5-8 with TRBJ2-2, with 13 bases lining up with TRBD2. This CDR3 has 18 residues. CDR1 is SGHTS, CDR2 YDEGEE, per germline. V lost 3 bases and J lost 1; bases outside the gene matches: 6. CDR3 sequence reads: CASSSGTSGALNTGELFF. The CDR3 DNA is TGTGCCAGCAGCTCTGGGACTAGCGGGGCTCTGAACACCGGGGAGCTGTTTTTT.

The chain is built from TRBV7-9 and TRBJ2-1; tentative D call: TRBD2 (6 bases). This CDR3 spans 15 amino acids. The germline V gene has CDR1 SEHNR and CDR2 FQNEAQ (reference sequence). Trimming shortened V by 7 bases and J by 0 bases, and 13 bases separated the two germline ends. This chain's CDR3 is CASNRGASSYNEQFF. CDR3 nucleotide sequence: TGTGCCAGCAACCGCGGGGCTAGCTCCTACAATGAGCAGTTCTTC. Supplemented by reference TRBV7-9 and TRBJ2-1, the full variable domain reads DTGVSQNPRHKITKRGQNVTFRCDPISEHNRLYWYRQTLGQGPEFLTYFQNEAQLEKSRLLSDRFSAERPKGSFSTLEIQRTEQGDSAMYLCASNRGASSYNEQFFGPGTRLTVL.

The chain recombines TRBV7-9 with TRBJ1-3; no clear D gene. Looked up from germline, CDR1 is SEHNR and CDR2 is FQNEAQ (reference sequence). V lost 5 bases to trimming and J lost 2 bases, with 13 bases between them. The CDR3 runs to 15 residues. In DNA, the CDR3 is TGTGCCAGCAGCGCCTATGAGATTCCTGGAAACACCATATATTTT. The encoded protein is CASSAYEIPGNTIYF. The full variable domain, with the rest looked up from reference TRBV7-9 and TRBJ1-3, is DTGVSQNPRHKITKRGQNVTFRCDPISEHNRLYWYRQTLGQGPEFLTYFQNEAQLEKSRLLSDRFSAERPKGSFSTLEIQRTEQGDSAMYLCASSAYEIPGNTIYFGEGSWLTVV.

Regarding this clone: A read error may produce the germline difference seen at one junction end. The genes are TRBV2 and TRBJ2-7; 8 nucleotides line up with TRBD1. Germline CDR1 SNHLY, CDR2 FYNNEI. The CDR3 extends over 14 amino acids. The DNA for the CDR3 is TGTGCCAGCAGAGAAGACAGGGGTAACTACGAGCAGTACTTC. Its protein product is CASREDRGNYEQYF. Together with reference TRBV2 and TRBJ2-7, the CDR3 gives the full variable domain: EPEVTQTPSHQVTQMGQEVILRCVPISNHLYFYWYRQILGQKVEFLVSFYNNEISEKSEIFDDQFSVERPDGSNFTLKIRSTKLEDSAMYFCASREDRGNYEQYFGPGTRLTVT.

The chain links TRBV30 to TRBJ2-5; the D gene is possibly TRBD1 (6 bases). Trimming took off 5 bases at V and 3 bases at J, with 13 bases between the two ends. The CDR3 sequence is 13 residues long. From germline, CDR1 is GTSNPN and CDR2 SVGIG (reference sequence). CDR3 nucleotides: TGTGCCTGGGAGACAGGAGGCAAAGAGACCCAGTACTTC. It codes for CAWETGGKETQYF.

This chain joins TRBV6-5 and TRBJ2-7; 8 bases line up with TRBD2. The CDR3 contains 15 residues. The junction had 9 bases not matched to a gene; V was cut back by 5 bases and J by 3 bases. Germline V lookup: CDR1 MNHEY, CDR2 SVGAGI. CDR3 sequence reads: CASSPQGAGDYEQYF. The DNA for the CDR3 is TGTGCCAGCAGTCCCCAAGGAGCGGGGGACTACGAGCAGTACTTC.

The count of this clone is one. This sequence joins TRBV5-5 and TRBJ1-2; the D gene is possibly TRBD1 (6 bases). This CDR3 region has 14 residues. Trimming stripped 3 bases from V and 7 bases from J, with 16 bases between. Germline V lookup: CDR1 SGHKS, CDR2 YYEKEE (reference sequence). The CDR3 bases are TGTGCCAGCAGCTCGTCGGGGGGCGCGGTTGGCTACACCTTC. This codes for CASSSSGGAVGYTF.

V is TRBV5-1 and J is TRBJ1-2; 7 bases line up with TRBD1. Germline V CDR1 and CDR2: SGHRS, YFSETQ. This CDR3 is 15 amino acids long. V lost 0 bases to trimming and J lost 5 bases; unmatched junction nucleotides: 7. DNA of the CDR3: TGCGCCAGCAGCTTGGGGTCAGGGGGTTGGTATGGCTACACCTTC. This sequence encodes CASSLGSGGWYGYTF.

CDR3 amino acids: CASSQTSGVYNEQFF. In DNA, the CDR3 is TGTGCCAGCAGTCAGACTAGCGGAGTTTACAATGAGCAGTTCTTC. V and J are TRBV28 and TRBJ2-1; 9 nucleotides match TRBD2. The germline V gene has CDR1 MDHEN and CDR2 SYDVKM. CDR3 length: 15 residues. The V segment lost 5 bases and the J segment 4 bases; nucleotides outside the gene matches: 6. Complete variable domain (other parts from reference TRBV28 and TRBJ2-1): DVKVTQSSRYLVKRTGEKVFLECVQDMDHENMFWYRQDPGLGLRLIYFSYDVKMKEKGDIPEGYSVSREKKERFSLILESASTNQTSMYLCASSQTSGVYNEQFFGPGTRLTVL.

The chain couples TRBV19 to TRBJ2-7; D may be TRBD2 (6 bases). The CDR3 loop spans 14 amino acids. The germline V gene encodes CDR1 LNHDA and CDR2 SQIVND (reference sequence). V gave up 4 bases and J gave up 6 bases, with 16 bases separating them. In nucleotides, the CDR3 is TGTGCCAGTAGTACTCGGGCCGGAGGGTCCGAGCAGTACTTC. This sequence encodes CASSTRAGGSEQYF. Using reference TRBV19 and TRBJ2-7 for the parts outside the CDR3, the full variable domain is DGGITQSPKYLFRKEGQNVTLSCEQNLNHDAMYWYRQDPGQGLRLIYYSQIVNDFQKGDIAEGYSVSREKKESFPLTVTSAQKNPTAFYLCASSTRAGGSEQYFGPGTRLTVT.

The genes are TRBV29-1 and TRBJ1-1, with TRBD1 as a possible D gene (6 bases). The CDR3 is 13 amino acids. Germline-derived CDR1 and CDR2 are SQVTM and ANQGSEA. The V end lost 7 bases, the J end lost 0 bases, and 12 bases lay between the germline ends. CDR3 region: CSGRGGLNTEAFF. CDR3 in DNA: TGCAGCGGTCGCGGGGGCTTGAACACTGAAGCTTTCTTT.

The gene calls are TRBV18 and TRBJ2-1, with D perhaps matching TRBD1 (6 bases). Trimming took off 1 base at V and 4 bases at J, with 8 bases between the two ends. Looked up from germline, CDR1 is KGHSH and CDR2 is LQKENI. The CDR3 has 14 residues. The CDR3 DNA reads TGTGCCAGCTCACCACAGGGGGTTTACAATGAGCAGTTCTTC. Protein: CASSPQGVYNEQFF.

This clone was found many times. The V gene is TRBV19, the J gene TRBJ2-5, with D hard to call. V lost 4 bases and J lost 3, with 9 bases in between. The CDR3 covers 13 residues. Germline CDR1 is LNHDA and CDR2 is SQIVND (reference sequence). CDR3 sequence reads: CASSNLAKETQYF. In DNA, the CDR3 is TGTGCCAGTAGTAACCTGGCCAAAGAGACCCAGTACTTC.

V usage is TRBV18 and J usage is TRBJ1-1; D may be TRBD1 (6 bases). From germline, CDR1 is KGHSH and CDR2 LQKENI. The CDR3 covers 15 residues. V gave up 2 bases and J gave up 4 bases, with 14 bases separating them. The CDR3 DNA follows: TGTGCCAGCTCACCAGTGCGGGGGGCAGGCACTGAAGCTTTCTTT. Translating it yields CASSPVRGAGTEAFF.

This clone was recorded only once. The chain couples TRBV2 to TRBJ1-2; D unclear. Germline V lookup: CDR1 SNHLY, CDR2 FYNNEI. CDR3 length: 13 residues. V was trimmed by 4 bases and J by 7 bases, leaving 13 bases between them. CDR3 sequence: CASSVSTVAGYTF. Written as DNA, the CDR3 is TGTGCCAGCAGTGTTAGTACGGTCGCTGGCTACACCTTC.

V gene TRBV5-1 combines with J gene TRBJ1-3; D not certain. CDR1 and CDR2 (germline): SGHRS, YFSETQ. V shed 0 bases and J shed 0 bases, with 10 bases lying between them. The CDR3 loop spans 16 amino acids. The CDR3 reads CASSLAGRLSGNTIYF. CDR3 sequence (DNA): TGCGCCAGCAGCTTGGCCGGCAGACTCTCTGGAAACACCATATATTTT.

The V gene is TRBV4-3, the J gene TRBJ2-1; 9 bases align to TRBD2. The CDR3 sequence is 16 residues long. V shed 1 base, J shed 7 bases, and the junction held 8 bases outside the gene matches. Germline V CDR1 and CDR2: LGHNA, YSLEER. CDR3 bases: TGCGCCAGCAGCCAAGTCGGTTCGGCGGGAGGGAATGAGCAGTTCTTC. The encoded protein is CASSQVGSAGGNEQFF.